Detailed here is one T cell receptor beta chain. This sample is drawn from a study of blood T cell repertoires in COVID-19. Study-wide background: Samples of COVID-19 (acute and convalescent) were obtained from the United States, Italy and Spain. PBMCs, B-cell-depleted T cells, or T cells were the source of the cDNA or gDNA that made up the material.

After removal of 0 bases from V and 8 bases from J, the junction contained 4 bases not matched to a gene. Germline lookup yields CDR1 SGHRS and CDR2 YFSETQ. The CDR3 loop spans 15 amino acids. Original processing methods: Amplification from reference gene primers served as the basis for estimated nucleated cell counts. TCRdb's table, derived via immunoSEQ multiplex PCR, lists solely in-frame clones and lacks some. The DNA was the basis for D and trimming; V, J and clone size are from that table. The data show around 170,000 clones, 86% seen once. The sample comprised peripheral blood. The TCR sequence derives from a man aged 50-60 years with active or convalescent COVID-19. The chain uses TRBV5-1 and TRBJ2-1; 11 nucleotides line up with TRBD2. The CDR3 region has the DNA TGCGCCAGCAGCTTGGCTAGCGGGGGGCACGATGAGCAGTTCTTC. Protein product: CASSLASGGHDEQFF.